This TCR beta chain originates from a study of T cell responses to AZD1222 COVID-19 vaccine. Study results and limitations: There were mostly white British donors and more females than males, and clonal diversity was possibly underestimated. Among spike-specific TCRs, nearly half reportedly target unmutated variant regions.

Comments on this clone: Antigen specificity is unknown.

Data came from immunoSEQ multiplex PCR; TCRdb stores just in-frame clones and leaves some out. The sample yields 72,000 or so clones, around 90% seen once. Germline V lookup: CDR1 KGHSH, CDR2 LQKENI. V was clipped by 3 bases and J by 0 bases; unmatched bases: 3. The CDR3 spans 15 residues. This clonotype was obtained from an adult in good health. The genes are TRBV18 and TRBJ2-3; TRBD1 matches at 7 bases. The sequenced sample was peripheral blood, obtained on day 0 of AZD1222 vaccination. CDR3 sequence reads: CASSPTGRSTDTQYF. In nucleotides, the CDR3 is TGTGCCAGCTCACCGACAGGGAGAAGCACAGATACGCAGTATTTT.